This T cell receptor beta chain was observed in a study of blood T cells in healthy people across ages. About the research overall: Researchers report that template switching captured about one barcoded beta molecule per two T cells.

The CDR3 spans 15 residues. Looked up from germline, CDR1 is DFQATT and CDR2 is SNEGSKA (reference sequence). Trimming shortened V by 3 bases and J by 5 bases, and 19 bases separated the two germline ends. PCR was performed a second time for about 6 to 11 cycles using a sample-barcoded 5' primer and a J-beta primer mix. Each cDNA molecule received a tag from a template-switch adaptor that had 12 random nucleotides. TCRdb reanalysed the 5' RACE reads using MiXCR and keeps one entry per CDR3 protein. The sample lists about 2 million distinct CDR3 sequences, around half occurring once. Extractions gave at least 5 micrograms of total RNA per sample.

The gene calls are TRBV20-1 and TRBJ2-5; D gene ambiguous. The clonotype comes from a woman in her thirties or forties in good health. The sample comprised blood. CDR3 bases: TGCAGTGCTAGTGATGGCGGCGCTTTCCTGGAGACCCAGTACTTC. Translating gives CSASDGGAFLETQYF.